The 19 T cell receptor beta chains listed next were all sequenced from one sample in a study of shared clonotypes between healthy human individuals (dated by TCRdb to 2018 to 2021). The library relied on the immunoSEQ multiplex PCR assay. This immuneACCESS table, as held by TCRdb, lists in-frame sequences with V and J called but not all clones. Of the missing ones, under half trace to an unresolved V gene in checked studies; the others have no known cause. This sample gives some 660,000 clones in total; around three quarters of them show up just once. Of the sample, around 2% is held by the ten largest clones. The sequenced material came from memory CD4+ T cells sorted from blood. The cell subset or site tag for this specimen amounts to: CD45RA-negative fraction. The receptors shown here come from a woman in her thirties in good health.

This chain joins TRBV19 and TRBJ2-1; 7 bases map to TRBD1. The CDR3 extends over 14 amino acids. Germline lookup yields CDR1 LNHDA and CDR2 SQIVND (reference sequence). Germline trimming cut 4 bases from V and 10 bases from J; bases unmatched to any gene: 10. DNA of the CDR3: TGTGCCAGTAGTACCGAGAACAGGGGTCGGGAGCAGTTCTTC. As protein: CASSTENRGREQFF.

This clone was observed a few times. The V call is TRBV7-2, the J call TRBJ1-3; a possible D gene is TRBD1 (5 bases). CDR3 length equals 15 residues. The V gene lost 1 base and the J gene lost 0 bases, with 7 bases spanning the gap. Germline CDR1 SGHTA, CDR2 FQGNSA. Written as DNA, the CDR3 is TGTGCCAGCAGCTTAGACAGGAGCTCTGGAAACACCATATATTTT. Translating it yields CASSLDRSSGNTIYF.

This chain connects TRBV6-5 to TRBJ1-1; D possibly corresponds to TRBD1 (5 bases). Trimming pared 7 bases from V and 2 bases from J, leaving 11 bases between. CDR1 MNHEY and CDR2 SVGAGI come from the germline V gene. The CDR3 sequence is 13 residues long. CDR3 DNA sequence: TGTGCCAGCACCCTGGACATAAACACTGAAGCTTTCTTT. The encoded protein is CASTLDINTEAFF.

This clone has at least ten counts. The rearrangement uses TRBV5-1 and TRBJ2-1; 10 positions agree with TRBD2. With V trimmed by 6 bases and J by 3 bases, 6 bases remained unmatched. Germline CDR1 is SGHRS and CDR2 is YFSETQ. The CDR3 runs to 15 residues. In DNA form, the CDR3 reads TGCGCCAGCAAGCTAGCGGGAGAGGACTACAATGAGCAGTTCTTC. Protein: CASKLAGEDYNEQFF.

This chain connects TRBV9 to TRBJ2-5; D is unclear. Trimming removed 0 bases from V and 5 bases from J, with 14 bases in between. Germline CDR1 is SGDLS and CDR2 is YYNGEE. The CDR3 has 15 residues. CDR3 DNA sequence: TGTGCCAGCAGCGTAGGAGGCCTCCCTGGGGAGACCCAGTACTTC. Protein product: CASSVGGLPGETQYF.

V is TRBV10-1 and J is TRBJ2-7, with D possibly TRBD1 on 5 matching bases. The CDR3 is 13 residues long. V gave up 8 bases and J gave up 6 bases, with 17 bases separating them. Germline V gene lookup returns CDR1 WNHNN and CDR2 SYGVQD (reference sequence). In DNA, the CDR3 is TGCGCCAGCGCTCCGGCAGGGAATGGCGAGCAGTACTTC. This translates into CASAPAGNGEQYF.

The chain employs TRBV27 and TRBJ2-7; TRBD1 is a possible D gene (7 bases). Trimming cost V 5 bases and J 5 bases, with 19 bases left between them. The CDR3 loop spans 15 amino acids. The germline gives CDR1 MNHEY, CDR2 SMNVEV (reference sequence). The CDR3 region is CASSPTTGRKNEQYF. The CDR3 DNA reads TGTGCCAGCAGTCCCACGACAGGGAGGAAGAACGAGCAGTACTTC.

The chain carries TRBV7-9 and TRBJ1-1; unclear D gene. Trimming pared 4 bases from V and 10 bases from J, leaving 13 bases between. The CDR3 sequence is 12 residues long. The V gene's germline CDR1 is SEHNR and CDR2 FQNEAQ (reference sequence). In DNA, the CDR3 is TGTGCCAGCAGCTCCGTCGGAGGTCGAGCTTTCTTT. It codes for CASSSVGGRAFF. The variable domain in full, completed from reference TRBV7-9 and TRBJ1-1, reads DTGVSQNPRHKITKRGQNVTFRCDPISEHNRLYWYRQTLGQGPEFLTYFQNEAQLEKSRLLSDRFSAERPKGSFSTLEIQRTEQGDSAMYLCASSSVGGRAFFGQGTRLTVV.

V and J are TRBV2 and TRBJ1-2, with D unclear. V gave up 5 bases and J gave up 9 bases, with 16 bases separating them. In germline, CDR1 is SNHLY, CDR2 FYNNEI. This CDR3 is 13 amino acids long. The CDR3 coding sequence is TGTGCCAGCAGTAATTCAGGTTTATTTAGCTACACCTTC. It encodes CASSNSGLFSYTF.

The J gene is TRBJ1-4, the V gene TRBV10-1; unclear D gene. Trimming stripped 3 bases from V and 0 bases from J, with 8 bases between. The germline gives CDR1 WNHNN, CDR2 SYGVQD (reference sequence). This CDR3 contains 15 residues. The CDR3 bases are TGCGCCAGCAGTGATCGGGTAGCAACTAATGAAAAACTGTTTTTT. Protein sequence: CASSDRVATNEKLFF.

The V gene is TRBV6-5, the J gene TRBJ1-2; TRBD1 matches 7 bases. The CDR3 length is 15 residues. After removal of 5 bases from V and 2 bases from J, the junction contained 8 bases not matched to a gene. CDR1 is MNHEY, CDR2 SVGAGI, per germline. The DNA for the CDR3 is TGTGCCAGCAGTATTTCCCCGGGACAGAACTATGGCTACACCTTC. Protein sequence: CASSISPGQNYGYTF.

V is TRBV10-3 and J is TRBJ2-7; 15 nucleotides agree with TRBD2. CDR1 is ENHRY and CDR2 is SYGVKD in the germline V gene. The ends lost 7 bases at V and 4 bases at J; junction bases unmatched: 2. This CDR3 has 14 residues. The CDR3 DNA sequence: TGTGCCATCAAGGGACTAGCGGGAGGATACGAGCAGTACTTC. As protein: CAIKGLAGGYEQYF.

This clone was seen repeatedly, ten times or more. Here the CDR3 DNA reads TGCGCCAGCCAAAGACAGGACAACTATGGCTACACCTTC. This translates into CASQRQDNYGYTF. The chain links TRBV10-2 to TRBJ1-2; D perhaps matches TRBD1 (6 bases). The CDR3 is 13 amino acids. Between the trimmed V and J ends, which lost 8 bases and 2 bases, there was a span of 12 bases. Germline V gives CDR1 WSHSY, CDR2 SAAADI.

CDR3 sequence (DNA): TGTGCCAGCAGCTTAGGAGCCAGGGGACAGGAGACCCAGTACTTC. It is translated as CASSLGARGQETQYF. The gene calls are TRBV7-9 and TRBJ2-5; TRBD1 matches at 7 bases. Per germline, CDR1 SEHNR and CDR2 FQNEAQ (reference sequence). The length of the CDR3 is 15 residues. V lost 1 base and J lost 5; bases outside the gene matches: 7.

This chain links TRBV7-9 with TRBJ2-2; 7 bases agree with TRBD2. With 3 bases clipped from V and 0 bases from J, the junction kept 1 base outside the gene matches. CDR1 is SEHNR and CDR2 is FQNEAQ in the germline V gene (reference sequence). The CDR3 has 15 residues. For the CDR3, the DNA is TGTGCCAGCAGCTTGAGCGGGGCGAACACCGGGGAGCTGTTTTTT. This codes for CASSLSGANTGELFF.

This chain connects TRBV6-1 to TRBJ1-2, with 8 bases fitting TRBD1. Trimming cost V 8 bases and J 6 bases; bases outside gene matches: 5. This CDR3 contains 12 residues. Germline V gene data show CDR1 as MNHNS and CDR2 as SASEGT. CDR3 region: CASGQGWNGYTF. The CDR3 DNA is TGTGCCAGCGGACAGGGCTGGAATGGCTACACCTTC.

This clone was counted many times. The CDR3 loop is CASSRGGSPSSNTEAFF. Here the CDR3 DNA reads TGCGCCAGCAGCCGGGGGGGGTCCCCTTCTTCAAACACTGAAGCTTTCTTT. This sequence joins TRBV5-1 and TRBJ1-1, with D perhaps TRBD1 (5 bases). The germline V gene has CDR1 SGHRS and CDR2 YFSETQ. This CDR3 spans 17 amino acids. Trimming shortened V by 4 bases and J by 2 bases, and 21 bases separated the two germline ends.

About this clone: Additional DNA sequences in this sample encode the identical CDR3. The gene calls are TRBV29-1 and TRBJ2-3, with 10 bases aligning to TRBD2. V lost 5 bases, J lost 3 bases, and 5 bases stayed unmatched. Germline V gene lookup returns CDR1 SQVTM and CDR2 ANQGSEA. The CDR3 loop spans 14 amino acids. Written as DNA, the CDR3 is TGCAGCGTTTTAGCGGGAGGCGGTACAGATACGCAGTATTTT. Protein product: CSVLAGGGTDTQYF.

The CDR3 DNA follows: TGTGCCAGCAGCCCCTCCGGACAACCATACGAGCAGTACTTC. This encodes CASSPSGQPYEQYF. The chain uses TRBV7-3 and TRBJ2-7; maybe TRBD1 (5 bases). The CDR3 is made up of 14 amino acids. Germline CDR1 is SGHTA and CDR2 is FQGTGA. The ends were cut back, 5 bases at V and 4 bases at J, with 15 bases in the middle.